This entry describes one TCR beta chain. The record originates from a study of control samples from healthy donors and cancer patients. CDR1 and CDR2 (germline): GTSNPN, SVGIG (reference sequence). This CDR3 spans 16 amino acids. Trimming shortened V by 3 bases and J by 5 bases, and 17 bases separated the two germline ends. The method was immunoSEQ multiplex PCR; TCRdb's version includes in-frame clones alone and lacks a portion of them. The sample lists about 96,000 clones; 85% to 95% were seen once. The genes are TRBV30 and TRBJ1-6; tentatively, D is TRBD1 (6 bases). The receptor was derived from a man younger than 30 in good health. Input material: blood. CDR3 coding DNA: TGTGCCTGGAGGACGCCCCCCCCAGGGGATAATTCACCCCTCCACTTT. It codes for CAWRTPPPGDNSPLHF.